The 29 T cell receptor beta chains below all came from one sample that was sequenced in a study of blood T cell repertoires in COVID-19. Produced via immunoSEQ multiplex PCR; TCRdb's table is partial and in-frame only. Of 250,000 or so clones in the sample, 86% were seen once. Sequenced input: peripheral blood. The receptors here all came from a man between 35 and 55 years old with active or convalescent COVID-19.

The chain uses TRBV7-2 and TRBJ1-2; no firm D call. The CDR3 has 16 amino acids. Germline-derived CDR1 and CDR2 are SGHTA and FQGNSA. The V end lost 8 bases, the J end lost 6 bases, and 25 bases lay between the germline ends. Written as DNA, the CDR3 is TGTGCCAGCCTTCAACTGGCCCCTCTGATGGGCAATGGCTACACCTTC. Its translation: CASLQLAPLMGNGYTF.

The chain combines TRBV10-3 with TRBJ1-1; D remains ambiguous. The CDR3 has 13 residues. Per the germline V gene, CDR1 is ENHRY and CDR2 is SYGVKD. V gave up 3 bases and J gave up 10 bases, with 15 bases separating them. Written as DNA, the CDR3 is TGTGCCATCAGTGACCAATACGGGGTAGGAGCTTTCTTT. Its protein is CAISDQYGVGAFF.

This chain connects TRBV10-3 to TRBJ2-3; a possible D gene is TRBD2 (6 bases). The CDR3 is 14 amino acids. Germline loops: CDR1 ENHRY, CDR2 SYGVKD. The CDR3 DNA sequence: TGTGCGGGGGGTTCCCCCTTAAGCACAGATACGCAGTATTTT. Its protein is CAGGSPLSTDTQYF.

This clone has only one observation. This chain uses TRBV5-8 with TRBJ2-1, with TRBD2 matching over 8 bases. The V segment lost 3 bases and the J segment 5 bases; nucleotides outside the gene matches: 4. The CDR3 has 14 amino acids. CDR1 is SGHTS and CDR2 is YDEGEE in the germline V gene. The CDR3 reads CASSSTSGNNEQFF. Here the CDR3 DNA reads TGTGCCAGCAGCTCCACTAGCGGCAACAATGAGCAGTTCTTC. The full variable domain, completed using reference TRBV5-8 and TRBJ2-1, is EAGVTQSPTHLIKTRGQQATLRCSPISGHTSVYWYQQALGLGLQFLLWYDEGEERNRGNFPPRFSGRQFPNYSSELNVNALELEDSALYLCASSSTSGNNEQFFGPGTRLTVL.

This clone was detected many times. The rearrangement links TRBV27 to TRBJ2-7; a weak D match, TRBD2 (6 bases). The V and J ends lost 8 bases and 1 base respectively, with 18 bases between them. Germline V gene sequence: CDR1 MNHEY, CDR2 SMNVEV (reference sequence). This CDR3 spans 15 amino acids. CDR3 in amino acids: CASALARRSSYEQYF. The CDR3 nucleotides read TGTGCCAGCGCTCTAGCGCGCAGGAGTTCCTACGAGCAGTACTTC.

The chain employs TRBV5-1 and TRBJ2-7; D might be TRBD2 (5 bases). The CDR3 loop spans 15 amino acids. The V end lost 0 bases, the J end lost 0 bases, and 10 bases lay between the germline ends. CDR1 SGHRS and CDR2 YFSETQ come from the germline V gene. This CDR3 reads CASSLDRGLSYEQYF. The CDR3 nucleotides are TGCGCCAGCAGCTTGGACAGAGGACTCTCCTACGAGCAGTACTTC.

The chain combines TRBV5-1 with TRBJ1-4, with 7 bases lining up with TRBD1. The CDR3 contains 15 residues. With V trimmed by 0 bases and J by 8 bases, 7 bases remained unmatched. Germline V gene lookup returns CDR1 SGHRS and CDR2 YFSETQ. The CDR3 DNA is TGCGCCAGCAGCTTGGCCCCAGGGGGAGCGGAAAAACTGTTTTTT. Translation: CASSLAPGGAEKLFF.

The chain employs TRBV10-1 and TRBJ2-1, with 8 bases aligning to TRBD2. The CDR3 covers 16 residues. Per germline, CDR1 WNHNN and CDR2 SYGVQD (reference sequence). Trimming took 1 base from V and 8 from J; bases not matched to a gene: 10. The CDR3 sequence: CASSEYGSGSVYEQFF. CDR3 DNA: TGCGCCAGCAGTGAGTATGGGAGCGGGAGCGTCTATGAGCAGTTCTTC.

The CDR3 reads CASSLSGTNSNEQFF. The CDR3, as DNA: TGCGCCAGCAGCTTGTCGGGGACTAACTCCAATGAGCAGTTCTTC. The chain has TRBV5-1 and TRBJ2-1; 7 bases match TRBD2. The CDR3 extends over 15 amino acids. Trimming removed 1 base from V and 6 bases from J; junction bases left unmatched: 7. CDR1 is SGHRS, CDR2 YFSETQ, per germline.

The CDR3 protein is CASSLSGGENIQYF. For the CDR3, the DNA is TGTGCCAGCAGCTTATCGGGGGGTGAAAACATTCAGTACTTC. This chain connects TRBV7-9 to TRBJ2-4; 7 bases match TRBD2. V was clipped by 2 bases and J by 5 bases; unmatched bases: 3. CDR3 length: 14 residues. From germline, CDR1 is SEHNR and CDR2 FQNEAQ (reference sequence).

The chain has TRBV7-9 and TRBJ2-7; D might be TRBD1 (6 bases). CDR1 is SEHNR, CDR2 FQNEAQ, per germline (reference sequence). The CDR3 has 14 residues. Between the trimmed V and J ends, which lost 1 base and 4 bases, there was a span of 11 bases. The CDR3 DNA is TGTGCCAGCAGCTTAGGAACAGGGCGGTACGAGCAGTACTTC. Its protein product is CASSLGTGRYEQYF.

CDR3 coding DNA: TGTGCCTGGAGTCACGTCGGAGCCAAAAACATTCAGTACTTC. Amino acids: CAWSHVGAKNIQYF. The chain is built from TRBV30 and TRBJ2-4; the D is unclear. The CDR3 is 14 amino acids. Per germline, CDR1 GTSNPN and CDR2 SVGIG (reference sequence). The germline V and J ends were trimmed by 2 bases and 0 bases, with 8 bases remaining between them.

The rearrangement links TRBV18 to TRBJ2-3; D is possibly TRBD2 (6 bases). The CDR3 spans 15 residues. The ends were cut back, 3 bases at V and 5 bases at J, with 15 bases in the middle. Per the germline V gene, CDR1 is KGHSH and CDR2 is LQKENI. CDR3 DNA: TGTGCCAGCTCACCTAATGGGCGGGGCCAAGATACGCAGTATTTT. This translates into CASSPNGRGQDTQYF.

J is TRBJ1-5 and V is TRBV27, with a tentative D call TRBD1 (5 bases). The ends were cut back, 8 bases at V and 0 bases at J, with 11 bases in the middle. Germline V gene lookup returns CDR1 MNHEY and CDR2 SMNVEV (reference sequence). The CDR3 is made up of 14 amino acids. The CDR3 nucleotides read TGTGCCAGCGCACCAGGGAATAGCAATCAGCCCCAGCATTTT. It translates to CASAPGNSNQPQHF.

The rearrangement joins TRBV5-1 to TRBJ2-5, with 9 nucleotides matching TRBD2. V shed 3 bases, J shed 2 bases, and the junction held 14 bases outside the gene matches. The CDR3 loop spans 18 amino acids. Germline assignment: CDR1 SGHRS and CDR2 YFSETQ. The CDR3 DNA follows: TGCGCCAGCAGCTCAGCCGGGCGGGGGGGGCGAACACAAGAGACCCAGTACTTC. Translated, it gives CASSSAGRGGRTQETQYF.

The chain couples TRBV9 to TRBJ1-1; tentative D call: TRBD1 (6 bases). This CDR3 is built from 16 residues. V was clipped by 0 bases and J by 1 base, with 13 bases between them. Germline lookup yields CDR1 SGDLS and CDR2 YYNGEE. For the CDR3, the DNA is TGTGCCAGCAGCGTAGGGGTCCAGGGGTCGAACACTGAAGCTTTCTTT. Its translation: CASSVGVQGSNTEAFF.

A word on this clone: An end of the junction differs from the germline gene, which may be a read error. The chain uses TRBV5-1 and TRBJ1-1, with D unclear. Germline CDR1 reads SGHRS; CDR2 reads YFSETQ. There are 14 residues in the CDR3. CDR3 DNA: TGCGCCACCAGCTTTGGCCCTCTGAACACTGAAGCTTTCTTT. Its protein is CATSFGPLNTEAFF.

The V and J genes are TRBV5-6 and TRBJ2-2, with D possibly being TRBD2 (7 bases). V dropped 0 bases and J dropped 7 bases, with 19 bases sitting between them. The CDR3 has 17 amino acids. The germline CDR1 and CDR2 sequences are SGHDT and YYEEEE. This CDR3 is CASSLAGRTELVGELFF. CDR3 DNA: TGTGCCAGCAGCTTGGCCGGGAGGACAGAGCTAGTCGGGGAGCTGTTTTTT. The variable domain in full, completed from reference TRBV5-6 and TRBJ2-2, reads DAGVTQSPTHLIKTRGQQVTLRCSPKSGHDTVSWYQQALGQGPQFIFQYYEEEERQRGNFPDRFSGHQFPNYSSELNVNALLLGDSALYLCASSLAGRTELVGELFFGEGSRLTVL.

DNA for the CDR3: TGTGCCAGCAGTAGACAGGGCATAGATATTCAGCCCCAGCATTTT. This sequence encodes CASSRQGIDIQPQHF. This chain uses TRBV6-5 with TRBJ1-5; TRBD1 agrees at 7 bases. CDR1 and CDR2 from the germline V gene are MNHEY and SVGAGI. V lost 5 bases and J lost 6; bases outside the gene matches: 10. The length of the CDR3 is 15 residues.

The chain couples TRBV2 to TRBJ1-1, with D possibly matching TRBD1 (5 bases). The CDR3 spans 13 residues. The V gene lost 4 bases and the J gene lost 1 base, with 7 bases spanning the gap. Germline CDR1 SNHLY, CDR2 FYNNEI. CDR3 DNA sequence: TGTGCCAGCAGTGGGGACTCGAACACTGAAGCTTTCTTT. It encodes CASSGDSNTEAFF.

This clone was counted between two and nine times. This rearrangement joins TRBV5-1 to TRBJ1-2; a possible D gene is TRBD1 (5 bases). V gave up 4 bases and J gave up 4 bases, with 11 bases separating them. Germline V gene lookup returns CDR1 SGHRS and CDR2 YFSETQ. The CDR3 runs 13 residues. CDR3 protein: CASSAGRSYGYTF. CDR3 coding DNA: TGCGCCAGCAGCGCGGGACGCAGCTATGGCTACACCTTC.

V usage is TRBV11-1 and J usage is TRBJ2-3, with a tentative D call TRBD1 (5 bases). CDR1 and CDR2 (germline): SGHAT, FQDESV (reference sequence). V was cut by 1 base and J by 7 bases, with 12 bases left in between. This CDR3 spans 14 amino acids. CDR3 DNA: TGTGCCAGCAGCTTAGTACAGGAGTGGAATACGCAGTATTTT. Its protein is CASSLVQEWNTQYF.

This clone was picked up a small number of times. The V gene is TRBV11-2, the J gene TRBJ2-7, with 7 bases aligning to TRBD1. The junction had 10 bases not matched to a gene; V was cut back by 5 bases and J by 3 bases. The CDR3 sequence is 15 residues long. Germline-derived CDR1 and CDR2 are SGHAT and FQNNGV. The CDR3 loop is CASSAHGGQIYEQYF. The CDR3 nucleotides read TGTGCCAGCAGCGCCCATGGGGGACAGATCTACGAGCAGTACTTC.

The rearrangement uses TRBV25-1 and TRBJ1-4, with D unclear. This CDR3 comprises 11 residues. CDR1 is MGHDK, CDR2 SYGVNS, per germline. Trimming took off 8 bases at V and 8 bases at J, with 9 bases between the two ends. This CDR3 is CASQSLEKLFF. The CDR3 DNA reads TGTGCCAGCCAAAGCCTGGAAAAACTGTTTTTT.

This chain connects TRBV30 to TRBJ2-7; weak D call: TRBD2 (5 bases). Germline V lookup: CDR1 GTSNPN, CDR2 SVGIG (reference sequence). This CDR3 spans 12 amino acids. V lost 5 bases and J 3 bases, leaving 11 bases between the germline ends. The CDR3 sequence: CAWGIAGYEQYF. The CDR3 bases are TGTGCCTGGGGGATTGCGGGCTACGAGCAGTACTTC.

This sequence joins TRBV6-5 and TRBJ1-5; maybe TRBD1 (5 bases). Trimming left V 7 bases short and J 7 bases short, with 14 bases between. Germline V lookup: CDR1 MNHEY, CDR2 SVGAGI. The CDR3 spans 13 residues. CDR3 amino acids: CASTPTVGQPQHF. CDR3 nucleotide sequence: TGTGCCAGCACCCCGACAGTGGGGCAGCCCCAGCATTTT.

The V and J genes are TRBV27 and TRBJ2-7; perhaps TRBD1 as D (5 bases). Per germline, CDR1 MNHEY and CDR2 SMNVEV (reference sequence). The CDR3 runs to 13 residues. The ends were cut back, 10 bases at V and 0 bases at J, with 13 bases in the middle. CDR3 in amino acids: CATRPGNSYEQYF. The CDR3 bases are TGTGCCACCCGGCCAGGGAACTCCTACGAGCAGTACTTC.

The gene calls are TRBV21-1 and TRBJ2-3; no DNA check was done on the table's D call, TRBD2. TRBV21-1 is a pseudogene locus. The CDR3 is 18 residues long. CDR3 amino acids: CASSKADTWTSGMDTQYF. In DNA form, the CDR3 reads TGTGCCAGCAGCAAAGCCGACACCTGGACTAGCGGGATGGATACGCAGTATTTT.

The rearrangement joins TRBV7-9 to TRBJ1-5, with a weak D call TRBD1 (5 bases). Between the trimmed V and J ends, which lost 0 bases and 1 base, there was a span of 10 bases. This CDR3 comprises 16 residues. Germline V gene sequence: CDR1 SEHNR, CDR2 FQNEAQ (reference sequence). The CDR3 bases are TGTGCCAGCAGCTTAGCCGGGGCGGGGAGCAATCAGCCCCAGCATTTT. This encodes CASSLAGAGSNQPQHF.